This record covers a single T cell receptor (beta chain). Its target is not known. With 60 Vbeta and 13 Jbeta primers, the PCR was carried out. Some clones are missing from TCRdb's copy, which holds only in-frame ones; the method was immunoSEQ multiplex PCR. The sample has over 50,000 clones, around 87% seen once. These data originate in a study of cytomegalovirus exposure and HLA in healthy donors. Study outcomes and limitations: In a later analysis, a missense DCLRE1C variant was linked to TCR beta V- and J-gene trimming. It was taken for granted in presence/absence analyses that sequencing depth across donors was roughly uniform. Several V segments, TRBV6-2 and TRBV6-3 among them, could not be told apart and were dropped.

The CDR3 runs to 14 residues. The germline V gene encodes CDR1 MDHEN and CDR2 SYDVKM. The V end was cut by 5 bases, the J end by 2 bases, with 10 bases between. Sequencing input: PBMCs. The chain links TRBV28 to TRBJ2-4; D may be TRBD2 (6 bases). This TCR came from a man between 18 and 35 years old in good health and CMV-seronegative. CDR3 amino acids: CASSRGLTKNIQYF. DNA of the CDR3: TGTGCCAGCAGTCGGGGGTTAACCAAAAACATTCAGTACTTC.